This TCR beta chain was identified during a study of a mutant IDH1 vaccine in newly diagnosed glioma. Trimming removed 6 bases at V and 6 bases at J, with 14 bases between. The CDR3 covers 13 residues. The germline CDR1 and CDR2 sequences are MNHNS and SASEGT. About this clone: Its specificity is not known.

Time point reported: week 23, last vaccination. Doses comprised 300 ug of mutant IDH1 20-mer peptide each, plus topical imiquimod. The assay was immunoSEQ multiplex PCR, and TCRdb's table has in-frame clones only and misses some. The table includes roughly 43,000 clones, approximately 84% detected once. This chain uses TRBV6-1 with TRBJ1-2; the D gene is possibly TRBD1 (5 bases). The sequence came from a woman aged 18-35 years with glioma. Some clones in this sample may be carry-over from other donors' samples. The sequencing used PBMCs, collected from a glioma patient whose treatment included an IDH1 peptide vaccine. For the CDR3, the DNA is TGTGCCAGCAGCTTGGGACCTAGGGATGGCTACACCTTC. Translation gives CASSLGPRDGYTF.